The 9 T cell receptor beta chains reported below all come from one sample, sequenced in a study of blood T cell repertoires in COVID-19. The data were produced by immunoSEQ multiplex PCR, yet TCRdb's version contains in-frame clones alone and is incomplete. Among 150,000 to 200,000 clones listed, around 85% were seen once. Sequencing was performed on peripheral blood. Source of these receptors: a woman of 80 years or more with acute or convalescent COVID-19.

This clone was observed a handful of times. This chain links TRBV11-2 with TRBJ2-1; 9 bases agree with TRBD2. Trimming cost V 0 bases and J 9 bases; bases outside gene matches: 6. This CDR3 region has 15 residues. CDR1 is SGHAT and CDR2 is FQNNGV in the germline V gene. CDR3 residues: CASSLEGSGGSEQFF. CDR3 DNA: TGTGCCAGCAGCTTAGAGGGTAGCGGGGGATCTGAGCAGTTCTTC.

This clone was seen only once. CDR3 DNA sequence: TGTGCCAGTAGCTCCGTACAGGGTGGCAATCAGCCCCAGCATTTT. This encodes CASSSVQGGNQPQHF. The chain couples TRBV19 to TRBJ1-5, with a tentative D call TRBD1 (6 bases). Germline CDR1 and CDR2: LNHDA and SQIVND (reference sequence). V was cut by 6 bases and J by 2 bases, with 14 bases left in between. The CDR3 is made up of 15 amino acids.

The chain carries TRBV10-3 and TRBJ1-1, with no clear D. Trimming cost V 10 bases and J 1 base, with 10 bases left between them. CDR1 and CDR2 (germline): ENHRY, SYGVKD. There are 12 residues in the CDR3. The CDR3 coding sequence is TGTGCCACGTGGCGGGGGAACACTGAAGCTTTCTTT. Protein product: CATWRGNTEAFF.

The chain recombines TRBV2 with TRBJ2-1, with TRBD2 identical over 8 bases. This CDR3 is 15 amino acids long. V shed 3 bases and J 0 bases; nucleotides not matched to a gene: 1. Looked up from germline, CDR1 is SNHLY and CDR2 is FYNNEI. The DNA of the CDR3 is TGTGCCAGCAGTGACGGGAGGGGCTCCTACAATGAGCAGTTCTTC. As protein: CASSDGRGSYNEQFF.

A single count supports this clone. V gene TRBV7-9 combines with J gene TRBJ1-1; 8 nucleotides agree with TRBD1. Germline CDR1 is SEHNR and CDR2 is FQNEAQ (reference sequence). This CDR3 is built from 14 residues. J gave up 6 bases and V 7 bases, and 10 bases lay outside the gene matches. The CDR3 coding sequence is TGTGCCAGCACCTCGATCGCAGGGGGCTCTGAAGCTTTCTTT. This encodes CASTSIAGGSEAFF.

The chain carries TRBV10-2 and TRBJ1-4; D perhaps matches TRBD1 (6 bases). Germline V gives CDR1 WSHSY, CDR2 SAAADI. V was trimmed by 5 bases and J by 1 base, leaving 11 bases between them. This CDR3 is 15 amino acids long. The CDR3 bases are TGCGCCAGCAGTAACCCCAGGGGAACTAATGAAAAACTGTTTTTT. Translation gives CASSNPRGTNEKLFF.

V usage is TRBV12-3 or TRBV12-4 and J usage is TRBJ1-1; the D gene is possibly TRBD1 (6 bases). Trimming left V 5 bases short and J 4 bases short, with 11 bases between. The CDR3 has 13 amino acids. The DNA for the CDR3 is TGTGCCAGCAGTACAGGGCTGTTCACTGAAGCTTTCTTT. Protein: CASSTGLFTEAFF.

The chain joins TRBV5-5 to TRBJ1-4; D unresolved. V gave up 0 bases and J gave up 4 bases, with 10 bases separating them. This CDR3 is built from 15 residues. Per germline, CDR1 SGHKS and CDR2 YYEKEE (reference sequence). CDR3 bases: TGTGCCAGCAGCTTGGTAACCGGGGATAATGAAAAACTGTTTTTT. This translates into CASSLVTGDNEKLFF.

This clone was picked up one time. V gene TRBV6-2 or TRBV6-3 combines with J gene TRBJ1-2; D is perhaps TRBD1 (5 bases). The CDR3 is made up of 14 amino acids. CDR1 and CDR2 (germline): MNHEY, SVGEGT. Trimming took 5 bases from V and 4 from J, leaving 14 bases between them. This CDR3 is CASSTEQVLYGYTF. The CDR3 nucleotides are TGTGCCAGCAGTACCGAACAGGTCCTCTATGGCTACACCTTC.